What follows describes a single T cell receptor beta chain. The data stem from a study of shared clonotypes between healthy human individuals. The CDR3 extends over 16 amino acids. Germline V CDR1 and CDR2: SGHTA, FQGNSA. V lost 1 base to trimming and J lost 2 bases; unmatched junction nucleotides: 5. Sequenced by immunoSEQ multiplex PCR; TCRdb stores in-frame clones only, minus some. The table lists hundreds of thousands of clones, about 92% of them singletons. As defined, naive CD8 cells were CD45RO-negative and positively selected for CCR7, with terminally differentiated effector memory CD45RA+ cells excluded.

The chain combines TRBV7-2 with TRBJ2-1; the match to TRBD2 covers 7 bases. Sequenced sample: naive CD8+ T cells sorted from blood. This TCR was sampled from a man aged 25-45 years in good health. CDR3 coding DNA: TGTGCCAGCAGCTTAGGGGCGGGAGTGCCCTACAATGAGCAGTTCTTC. Protein sequence: CASSLGAGVPYNEQFF. The whole variable domain, remainder taken from reference TRBV7-2 and TRBJ2-1, is GAGVSQSPSNKVTEKGKDVELRCDPISGHTALYWYRQSLGQGLEFLIYFQGNSAPDKSGLPSDRFSAERTGGSVSTLTIQRTQQEDSAVYLCASSLGAGVPYNEQFFGPGTRLTVL.